The following is a T cell receptor beta chain sequence with its context. Its antigen is not identified. Libraries were prepared by immunoSEQ multiplex PCR; TCRdb keeps only in-frame clonotypes and omits some of them. The data contain about 74,000 clones, roughly 86% of them singletons. The CDR3 sequence is 14 residues long. Trimming removed 3 bases at V and 6 bases at J, with 15 bases between. The germline V gene has CDR1 SGHNT and CDR2 YENEEA. This sample was taken from a study of a mutant IDH1 vaccine in newly diagnosed glioma. Background on the study: Males made up 62.5% and females roughly 40% of treated patients, whose mean age was approximately 41 years.

Time point described: week 35, safety follow-up. One vaccine dose held 300 ug of mutant IDH1 20-mer peptide and came with topical imiquimod. The sample was PBMCs, taken from a glioma patient whose treatment included an IDH1 peptide vaccine. This chain connects TRBV11-3 to TRBJ2-7; D is unresolved. This clonotype originated in a man aged 25 to 45 with glioma. This chain's CDR3 is CASSFRMCPTEQYF. CDR3 DNA sequence: TGTGCCAGCAGCTTTCGTATGTGCCCCACCGAGCAGTACTTC.